Below are 3 T cell receptor beta chains sequenced from a single sample in a study of regulatory T cells in long-lasting Graves disease. Stated time point: newly diagnosed GD, antithyroid drugs for less than 3 months. PBMC-derived RNA was used for the TCR library. Sequencing libraries for TCR beta were prepared with iRepertoire HTBI primers and Arm-PCR of CDR3 regions. TCRdb itself ran the multiplex PCR reads through MiXCR, one entry per CDR3 protein. Of 530,000 or so distinct CDR3 sequences in the sample, approximately 15% were seen once. Separately, the same data were catalogued under a study of T cells in Graves' hyperthyroidism and ophthalmopathy.

The specimen comprised peripheral blood mononuclear cells (PBMCs), sampled at new diagnosis, from a patient treated with antithyroid drugs. These receptors originate from a man aged 25 to 40 with Graves disease.

This clonotype showed up many times. V usage is TRBV10-3 and J usage is TRBJ2-1; tentatively, D is TRBD2 (5 bases). The CDR3 extends over 15 amino acids. V lost 3 bases to trimming and J lost 6 bases, with 15 bases between them. The germline V gene has CDR1 ENHRY and CDR2 SYGVKD. The CDR3 DNA sequence: TGTGCCATCAGTGACACTAGAATCTATTCCAATGAGCAGTTCTTC. The encoded protein is CAISDTRIYSNEQFF.

In its sample, this clonotype was seen many times. This chain connects TRBV6-1 to TRBJ2-2, with a possible D match to TRBD1 (6 bases). V was trimmed by 5 bases and J by 5 bases, leaving 9 bases between them. Per germline, CDR1 MNHNS and CDR2 SASEGT. This CDR3 comprises 13 residues. CDR3 sequence: CASSTGKTGELFF. The DNA for the CDR3 is TGTGCCAGCAGTACAGGGAAGACCGGGGAGCTGTTTTTT.

The chain employs TRBV29-1 and TRBJ2-7; 8 nucleotides agree with TRBD2. The germline V gene encodes CDR1 SQVTM and CDR2 ANQGSEA. Losses at the gene ends were 6 bases for V and 3 bases for J; bases not matched to a gene: 13. The CDR3 totals 15 residues. The CDR3 is CSVGRGGPPGYEQYF. The CDR3 DNA sequence: TGCAGCGTCGGCCGGGGGGGGCCCCCCGGCTACGAGCAGTACTTC.